This is a list of T cell receptor beta chains from one sample in a study of naive and memory T cell subsets. In TCRdb, the UMI-ligation and nested PCR reads were re-called with MiXCR into one record per CDR3 protein. The top ten hold 0.75% to 1% of the sample, which has tens of thousands of distinct CDR3 sequences, about an eighth seen once. Sequencing was performed on central memory CD4+ T cells from blood. Receptors originate from a human donor in good health. CDR3s include the opening cysteine and the closing phenylalanine or tryptophan. The D gene is left open where the match is weak. Clone size is shown for a subset of rows, as once, few, many or a class of expanded clone.

clone size: .
J gene: TRBJ1-3
D gene: .
V gene: TRBV5-1
CDR3 DNA: TGCGCCAGCAGCTTACTCGGAGGAGAGCGCTCTGGAAACACCATATATTTT
CDR3 protein: CASSLLGGERSGNTIYF

clone size: .
J gene: TRBJ1-1
D gene: .
V gene: TRBV18
CDR3 DNA: TGTGCCAGCTTCCTAGGTGGCTGGAGCACTGAAGCTTTCTTT
CDR3 protein: CASFLGGWSTEAFF

clone size: few
J gene: TRBJ1-6
D gene: .
V gene: TRBV20-1
CDR3 DNA: TGCAGTGCTAGAGAAGGGTCCGGGTCACCCCTCCACTTT
CDR3 protein: CSAREGSGSPLHF

clone size: few
J gene: TRBJ1-4
D gene: .
V gene: TRBV27
CDR3 DNA: TGTGCCAGCAGTTTCCGGGACCCCGAAAAACTGTTTTTT
CDR3 protein: CASSFRDPEKLFF

clone size: few
J gene: TRBJ1-1
D gene: .
V gene: TRBV7-9
CDR3 DNA: TGTGCCAGCAGCTTAGTACGGACAGACACTGAAGCTTTCTTT
CDR3 protein: CASSLVRTDTEAFF

clone size: few
J gene: TRBJ2-2
D gene: TRBD1
V gene: TRBV20-1
CDR3 DNA: TGCAGTGGCAGAGAGAACAGGGGGAAAGGCGGGGAGCTGTTTTTT
CDR3 protein: CSGRENRGKGGELFF

clone size: once
J gene: TRBJ1-2
D gene: TRBD1
V gene: TRBV7-9
CDR3 DNA: TGTGCCAGCAGCTTAGAAGGGACAGGGGCTAACTATGGCTACACCTTC
CDR3 protein: CASSLEGTGANYGYTF

clone size: .
J gene: TRBJ1-5
D gene: .
V gene: TRBV7-2
CDR3 DNA: TGTGCCAGCAGCGAACAGACAGGAGATCATCAGCCCCAGCATTTT
CDR3 protein: CASSEQTGDHQPQHF

clone size: few
J gene: TRBJ1-1
D gene: .
V gene: TRBV3-1
CDR3 DNA: TGTGCCAGCAGCCAAAGTGACACTGAAGCTTTCTTT
CDR3 protein: CASSQSDTEAFF

clone size: .
J gene: TRBJ1-6
D gene: .
V gene: TRBV11-2
CDR3 DNA: TGTGCCAGCACCCCCCGGGGGGCATATAATTCACCCCTCCACTTT
CDR3 protein: CASTPRGAYNSPLHF

clone size: many
J gene: TRBJ2-7
D gene: TRBD2
V gene: TRBV20-1
CDR3 DNA: TGCAGTGCTAGACGAGCGTGGACTAGCGGGAGGGCCGCTACTGTATACGAGCAGTACTTC
CDR3 protein: CSARRAWTSGRAATVYEQYF

clone size: few
J gene: TRBJ1-6
D gene: TRBD1
V gene: TRBV5-1
CDR3 DNA: TGCGCCAGCAGCAAGGACAGGGGGAATTCACCCCTCCACTTT
CDR3 protein: CASSKDRGNSPLHF

clone size: few
J gene: TRBJ1-2
D gene: .
V gene: TRBV5-6
CDR3 DNA: TGTGCCAGCAGCCTATGGACCGGCCCCAACTATGGCTACACCTTC
CDR3 protein: CASSLWTGPNYGYTF

clone size: .
J gene: TRBJ2-2
D gene: .
V gene: TRBV15
CDR3 DNA: TGTGCCACCAGTATCGTCGGACGGAGCACCGGGGAGCTGTTTTTT
CDR3 protein: CATSIVGRSTGELFF

clone size: once
J gene: TRBJ1-6
D gene: .
V gene: TRBV28
CDR3 DNA: TGTGCCAGCAGTTTAGGTACATTCTCCTATAATTCACCCCTCCACTTT
CDR3 protein: CASSLGTFSYNSPLHF

clone size: many
J gene: TRBJ2-1
D gene: .
V gene: TRBV9
CDR3 DNA: TGTGCCAGCAGCGAATCGTACAATGAGCAGTTCTTC
CDR3 protein: CASSESYNEQFF

clone size: .
J gene: TRBJ2-5
D gene: .
V gene: TRBV6-2/TRBV6-3
CDR3 DNA: TGTGCCAGCTCCCGGTTAAGCTATCAAGAGACCCAGTACTTC
CDR3 protein: CASSRLSYQETQYF

clone size: few
J gene: TRBJ2-1
D gene: .
V gene: TRBV19
CDR3 DNA: TGTGCCAGTAGTCTAGCGCGTAGCTCCTACAATGAGCAGTTCTTC
CDR3 protein: CASSLARSSYNEQFF

clone size: .
J gene: TRBJ2-5
D gene: TRBD2
V gene: TRBV12-3/TRBV12-4
CDR3 DNA: TGTGCCAGCAGTTTTCAGGCTAGCGGGGAAGAGACCCAGTACTTC
CDR3 protein: CASSFQASGEETQYF

clone size: .
J gene: TRBJ2-7
D gene: TRBD2
V gene: TRBV5-1
CDR3 DNA: TGCGCCAGCAGCTTGGTGTCTAGCGGGAGATCCGAGCAGTACTTC
CDR3 protein: CASSLVSSGRSEQYF

clone size: few
J gene: TRBJ2-1
D gene: TRBD2
V gene: TRBV7-3
CDR3 DNA: TGTGCCAGCAGCCAGACGCGCGGGAGCTACAATGAGCAGTTCTTC
CDR3 protein: CASSQTRGSYNEQFF

clone size: few
J gene: TRBJ1-5
D gene: .
V gene: TRBV2
CDR3 DNA: TGTGCCAGCAGTGAAGCGACACATAGCAATCAGCCCCAGCATTTT
CDR3 protein: CASSEATHSNQPQHF

clone size: few
J gene: TRBJ1-6
D gene: .
V gene: TRBV28
CDR3 DNA: TGTGCCAGCAGGTTTTCGGGGGGGATAGGGTCACCCCTCCACTTT
CDR3 protein: CASRFSGGIGSPLHF

clone size: .
J gene: TRBJ1-4
D gene: .
V gene: TRBV7-8
CDR3 DNA: TGTGCCAGCAGCTTTACAGGGCGGATTGTACCTAATGAAAAACTGTTTTTT
CDR3 protein: CASSFTGRIVPNEKLFF

clone size: .
J gene: TRBJ1-2
D gene: .
V gene: TRBV7-2
CDR3 DNA: TGTGCCAGCAGCTTCGACACAGGCCAGTATGGCTACACCTTC
CDR3 protein: CASSFDTGQYGYTF

clone size: many
J gene: TRBJ2-1
D gene: TRBD2
V gene: TRBV6-5
CDR3 DNA: TGTGCCAGCAGCCCAGATCTAGCGGTAGCCTACAATGAGCAGTTCTTC
CDR3 protein: CASSPDLAVAYNEQFF

clone size: once
J gene: TRBJ2-4
D gene: .
V gene: TRBV28
CDR3 DNA: TGTGCCAGCAGTCTCCGAGGGGGGGCCAAAAACATTCAGTACTTC
CDR3 protein: CASSLRGGAKNIQYF

clone size: few
J gene: TRBJ2-7
D gene: .
V gene: TRBV2
CDR3 DNA: TGTGCCAGCAGTGAAGCGAGATTGGAGCAGTACTTC
CDR3 protein: CASSEARLEQYF

clone size: many
J gene: TRBJ2-1
D gene: TRBD2
V gene: TRBV29-1
CDR3 DNA: TGCAGCGCCCCTGGGGCGGGGGGGATGCACAATGAGCAGTTCTTC
CDR3 protein: CSAPGAGGMHNEQFF

clone size: many
J gene: TRBJ2-4
D gene: TRBD2
V gene: TRBV7-2
CDR3 DNA: TGTGCCAGCAGCTTAGTGGCGGGAGGGGCCAAAAACATTCAGTACTTC
CDR3 protein: CASSLVAGGAKNIQYF

clone size: many
J gene: TRBJ1-3
D gene: .
V gene: TRBV20-1
CDR3 DNA: TGCAGTGCTAGAGTGGATATGGGGTACACCATATATTTT
CDR3 protein: CSARVDMGYTIYF

clone size: few
J gene: TRBJ2-2
D gene: TRBD1
V gene: TRBV11-2
CDR3 DNA: TGTGCCAGCAGCTCAGGGGGATACGATGCGAACACCGGGGAGCTGTTTTTT
CDR3 protein: CASSSGGYDANTGELFF

clone size: .
J gene: TRBJ2-3
D gene: .
V gene: TRBV20-1
CDR3 DNA: TGCAGTGCTAGGACTCGCGTTAGCACAGATACGCAGTATTTT
CDR3 protein: CSARTRVSTDTQYF

clone size: few
J gene: TRBJ1-5
D gene: .
V gene: TRBV12-3/TRBV12-4
CDR3 DNA: TGTGCCAGCAGTTTCAAAGGTGGTCAGCCCCAGCATTTT
CDR3 protein: CASSFKGGQPQHF

clone size: few
J gene: TRBJ2-7
D gene: .
V gene: TRBV12-3/TRBV12-4
CDR3 DNA: TGTGCCAGCAGACCACCGGGACGGTACGAGCAGTACTTC
CDR3 protein: CASRPPGRYEQYF

clone size: few
J gene: TRBJ2-5
D gene: TRBD1
V gene: TRBV19
CDR3 DNA: TGTGCCAGTAGCCCCGGGGGACAGGGGAGAATGGAGACCCAGTACTTC
CDR3 protein: CASSPGGQGRMETQYF

clone size: few
J gene: TRBJ1-1
D gene: .
V gene: TRBV6-2/TRBV6-3
CDR3 DNA: TGTGCCAGCAGTTACTCAAGGACGGGGAACACTGAAGCTTTCTTT
CDR3 protein: CASSYSRTGNTEAFF

clone size: few
J gene: TRBJ2-2
D gene: .
V gene: TRBV20-1
CDR3 DNA: TGCAGTGCTAGAGAGGGAACCTTGAGCACCGGGGAGCTGTTTTTT
CDR3 protein: CSAREGTLSTGELFF

clone size: many
J gene: TRBJ2-3
D gene: .
V gene: TRBV29-1
CDR3 DNA: TGCAGCGTTCGACAGACTTCAGATACGCAGTATTTT
CDR3 protein: CSVRQTSDTQYF

clone size: many
J gene: TRBJ2-5
D gene: TRBD1
V gene: TRBV7-9
CDR3 DNA: TGTGCCAGCAGCAAACACGGGACAGGGAAAGAGACCCAGTACTTC
CDR3 protein: CASSKHGTGKETQYF

clone size: .
J gene: TRBJ1-2
D gene: .
V gene: TRBV28
CDR3 DNA: TGTGCCAGCAGCCAGGGGATTTCAAACTATGGCTACACCTTC
CDR3 protein: CASSQGISNYGYTF

clone size: many
J gene: TRBJ1-2
D gene: .
V gene: TRBV6-2/TRBV6-3
CDR3 DNA: TGTGCCAGCACCTCGCCAGATCATGGCTATGGCTACACCTTC
CDR3 protein: CASTSPDHGYGYTF

clone size: many
J gene: TRBJ2-7
D gene: .
V gene: TRBV7-6
CDR3 DNA: TGTGCCAGCAGCTTACGGTCCCCGGAGTTCTCCTACGAGCAGTACTTC
CDR3 protein: CASSLRSPEFSYEQYF

clone size: few
J gene: TRBJ2-4
D gene: .
V gene: TRBV3-1
CDR3 DNA: TGTGCCAGCAGCCAAGGTTACCGGACCGGGAGAAACATTCAGTACTTC
CDR3 protein: CASSQGYRTGRNIQYF

clone size: .
J gene: TRBJ2-7
D gene: TRBD2
V gene: TRBV7-9
CDR3 DNA: TGTGCCAGCAGCCTACGGACTAGCGGGAAGTACGAGCAGTACTTC
CDR3 protein: CASSLRTSGKYEQYF

clone size: many
J gene: TRBJ1-6
D gene: .
V gene: TRBV25-1
CDR3 DNA: TGTGCCAGCCAAGAGGGGCGGTATAATTCACCCCTCCACTTT
CDR3 protein: CASQEGRYNSPLHF

clone size: few
J gene: TRBJ1-2
D gene: .
V gene: TRBV6-6
CDR3 DNA: TGTGCCAGCAGTCCACAGGGCGGGGGTGGCTACACCTTC
CDR3 protein: CASSPQGGGGYTF

clone size: few
J gene: TRBJ1-5
D gene: TRBD1
V gene: TRBV18
CDR3 DNA: TGTGCCAGCTCACTTGGGACAGACGGCAATCAGCCCCAGCATTTT
CDR3 protein: CASSLGTDGNQPQHF